The sequence of this T cell receptor beta chain was determined in a study of blood T cells in healthy people across ages. With V trimmed by 3 bases and J by 3 bases, 7 bases remained unmatched. This CDR3 region has 16 residues. CDR1 and CDR2 (germline): LGHDT, YNNKEL (reference sequence). Then a second PCR, running about 7 to 11 cycles, was carried out with a sample-barcoded 5' primer and a J-beta primer mix. From the 5' RACE reads, TCRdb called clonotypes with MiXCR, one entry per CDR3 protein. The sample carries 600,000 to 900,000 distinct CDR3 sequences, 25% to 30% recorded once. This same sample was also taken into another study, of T cells of mothers and their children. That work states: Researchers found no T cell clones that were persistent and microchimeric.

The chain recombines TRBV3-1 with TRBJ2-1, with 8 bases fitting TRBD2. Sequenced material: blood. This clonotype was sampled from a boy younger than 18 in good health. The CDR3 loop reads CASSHGGTSLYNEQFF. CDR3 nucleotides: TGTGCCAGCAGCCATGGGGGGACTAGTCTCTACAATGAGCAGTTCTTC.